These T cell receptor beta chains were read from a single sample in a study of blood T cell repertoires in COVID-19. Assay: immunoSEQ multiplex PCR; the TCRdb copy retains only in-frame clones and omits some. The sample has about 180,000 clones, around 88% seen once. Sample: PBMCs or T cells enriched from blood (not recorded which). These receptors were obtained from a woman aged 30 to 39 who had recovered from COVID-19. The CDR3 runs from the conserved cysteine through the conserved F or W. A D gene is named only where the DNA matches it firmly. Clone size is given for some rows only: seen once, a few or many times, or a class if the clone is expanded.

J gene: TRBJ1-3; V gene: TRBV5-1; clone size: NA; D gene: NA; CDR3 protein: CASSLANYGNTIYF; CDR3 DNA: TGCGCCAGCAGCTTGGCCAACTACGGAAACACCATATATTTT
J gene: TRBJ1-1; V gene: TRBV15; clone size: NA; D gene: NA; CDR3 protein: CATSRTGEAFF; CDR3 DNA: TGTGCCACCAGCAGGACAGGTGAAGCTTTCTTT
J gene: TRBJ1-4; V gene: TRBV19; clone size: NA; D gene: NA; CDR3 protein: CASSISRQGEKLFF; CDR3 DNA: TGTGCCAGTAGTATTTCGAGGCAGGGTGAAAAACTGTTTTTT
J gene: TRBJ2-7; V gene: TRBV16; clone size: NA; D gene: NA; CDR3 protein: CASSQLSLGSEQYF; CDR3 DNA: TGTGCCAGCAGCCAATTATCCTTGGGCTCCGAGCAGTACTTC
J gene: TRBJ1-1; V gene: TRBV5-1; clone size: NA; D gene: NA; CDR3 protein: CASSPGHTTAMNTEAFF; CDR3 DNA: TGCGCCAGCAGTCCAGGACACACGACAGCCATGAACACTGAAGCTTTCTTT
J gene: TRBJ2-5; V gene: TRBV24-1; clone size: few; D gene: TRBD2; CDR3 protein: CATSDYSGRIQETQYF; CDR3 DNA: TGTGCCACCAGTGATTACAGCGGGAGGATACAAGAGACCCAGTACTTC
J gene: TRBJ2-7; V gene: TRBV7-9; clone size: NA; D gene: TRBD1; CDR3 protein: CASSQDRGPRQYF; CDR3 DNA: TGTGCCAGCAGCCAGGACAGGGGCCCCCGGCAGTACTTC
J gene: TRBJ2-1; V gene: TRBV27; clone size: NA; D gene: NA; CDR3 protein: CASGAGTNYNEQFF; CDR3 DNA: TGTGCCAGCGGGGCCGGGACAAACTACAATGAGCAGTTCTTC
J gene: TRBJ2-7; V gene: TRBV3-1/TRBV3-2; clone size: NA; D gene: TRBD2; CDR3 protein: CASSQVGGRTSYEQYF; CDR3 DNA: TGTGCCAGCAGCCAAGTCGGCGGGAGAACCTCCTACGAGCAGTACTTC
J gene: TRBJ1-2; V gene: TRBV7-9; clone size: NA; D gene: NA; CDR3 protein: CASSLRQQEDGYTF; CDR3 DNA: TGTGCCAGCAGCTTAAGGCAACAGGAAGATGGCTACACCTTC
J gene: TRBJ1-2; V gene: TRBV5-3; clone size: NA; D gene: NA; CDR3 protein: CARSSVASLNYGYTF; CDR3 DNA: TGTGCCAGAAGCTCCGTAGCCAGCTTGAACTATGGCTACACCTTC
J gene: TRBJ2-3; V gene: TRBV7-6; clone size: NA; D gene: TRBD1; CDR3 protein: CASSEVTGGGRGTDTQYF; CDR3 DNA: TGTGCCAGCAGCGAGGTAACAGGGGGAGGCAGAGGCACAGATACGCAGTATTTT
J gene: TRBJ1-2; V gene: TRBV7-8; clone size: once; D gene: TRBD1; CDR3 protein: CASSRGQALGYTF; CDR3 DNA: TGTGCCAGCAGCAGGGGACAGGCCCTTGGCTACACCTTC
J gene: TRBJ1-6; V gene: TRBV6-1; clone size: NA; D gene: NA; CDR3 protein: CASSDLSSYNSPLHF; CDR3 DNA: TGTGCCAGCAGTGATTTGAGCTCCTATAATTCACCCCTCCACTTT
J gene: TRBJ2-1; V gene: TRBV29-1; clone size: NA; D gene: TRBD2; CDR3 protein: CGGTRDNEQFF; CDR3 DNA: TGCGGTGGGACTAGAGACAATGAGCAGTTCTTC
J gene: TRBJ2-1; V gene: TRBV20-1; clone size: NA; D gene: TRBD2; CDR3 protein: CSASQLAGANEQFF; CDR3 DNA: TGCAGTGCCAGTCAACTAGCGGGGGCCAATGAGCAGTTCTTC
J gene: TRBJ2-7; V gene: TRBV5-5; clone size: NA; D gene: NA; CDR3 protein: CASSDGTAVSYEQYF; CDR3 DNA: TGTGCCAGCAGCGACGGGACTGCTGTTTCCTACGAGCAGTACTTC
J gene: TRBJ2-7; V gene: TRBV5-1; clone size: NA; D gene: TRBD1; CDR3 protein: CASSLGPKTGQGSRQYF; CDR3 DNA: TGCGCCAGCAGCTTGGGGCCCAAAACGGGACAGGGATCTCGGCAGTACTTC
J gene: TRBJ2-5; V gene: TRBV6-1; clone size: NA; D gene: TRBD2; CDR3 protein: CASSELAGGPETQYF; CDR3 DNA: TGTGCCAGCAGTGAACTAGCGGGAGGGCCGGAGACCCAGTACTTC
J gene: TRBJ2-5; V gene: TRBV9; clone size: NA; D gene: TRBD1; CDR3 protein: CASSQDPGQGAKTQYF; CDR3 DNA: TGTGCCAGCAGCCAAGACCCCGGACAGGGGGCAAAGACCCAGTACTTC
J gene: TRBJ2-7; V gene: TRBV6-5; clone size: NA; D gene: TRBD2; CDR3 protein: CASSYSSSGRQYEQYF; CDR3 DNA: TGTGCCAGCAGTTACTCATCTAGCGGGAGGCAATACGAGCAGTACTTC
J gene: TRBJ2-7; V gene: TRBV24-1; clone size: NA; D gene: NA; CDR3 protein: CATSDPTRIDEQYF; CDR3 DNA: TGTGCCACCAGTGACCCGACAAGGATCGACGAGCAGTACTTC
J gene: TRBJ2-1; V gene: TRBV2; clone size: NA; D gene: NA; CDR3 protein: CASSLEGPDKQFF; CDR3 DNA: TGTGCCAGCAGCCTAGAGGGCCCAGATAAGCAGTTCTTC
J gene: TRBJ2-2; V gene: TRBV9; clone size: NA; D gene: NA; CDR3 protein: CASSVPGQTHYTGELFF; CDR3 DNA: TGTGCCAGCAGCGTCCCCGGACAGACTCATTACACCGGGGAGCTGTTTTTT
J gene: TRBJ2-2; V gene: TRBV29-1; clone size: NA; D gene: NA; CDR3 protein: CSVVSGDTGELFF; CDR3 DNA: TGCAGCGTTGTTTCAGGGGACACCGGGGAGCTGTTTTTT
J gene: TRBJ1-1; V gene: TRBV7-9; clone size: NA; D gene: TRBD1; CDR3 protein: CASSLVAGGNTEAFF; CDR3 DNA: TGTGCCAGCAGCTTAGTGGCAGGGGGGAACACTGAAGCTTTCTTT
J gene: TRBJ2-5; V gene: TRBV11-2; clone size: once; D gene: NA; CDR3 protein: CASSLSGGETQYF; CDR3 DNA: TGTGCCAGCAGCTTATCTGGAGGTGAGACCCAGTACTTC
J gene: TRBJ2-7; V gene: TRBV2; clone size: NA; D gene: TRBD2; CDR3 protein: CASTTPGQGTSGRASREQYF; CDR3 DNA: TGTGCCAGCACCACCCCGGGACAGGGGACTAGCGGGAGGGCCTCTCGCGAGCAGTACTTC
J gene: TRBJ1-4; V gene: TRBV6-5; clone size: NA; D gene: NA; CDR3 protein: CASSFLYSVSNEKLFF; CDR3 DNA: TGTGCCAGCAGTTTTCTTTACTCCGTCTCTAATGAAAAACTGTTTTTT
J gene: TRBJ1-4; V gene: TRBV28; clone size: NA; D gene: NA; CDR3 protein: CAIQPRGGSEKLFF; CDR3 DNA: TGTGCCATCCAACCGCGTGGGGGGTCTGAAAAACTGTTTTTT
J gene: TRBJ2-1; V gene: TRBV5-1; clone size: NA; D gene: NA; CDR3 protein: CASSETISGVEQFF; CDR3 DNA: TGCGCCAGCAGCGAGACTATTAGCGGCGTTGAGCAGTTCTTC
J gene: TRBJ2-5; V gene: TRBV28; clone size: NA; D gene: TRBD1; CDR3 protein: CATGQGAIAAGKTQYF; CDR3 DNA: TGTGCCACCGGACAGGGGGCGATAGCAGCCGGGAAGACCCAGTACTTC
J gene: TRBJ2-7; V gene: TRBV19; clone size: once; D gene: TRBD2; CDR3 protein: CASSPLPTSGKPSYEQYF; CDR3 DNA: TGTGCCAGTAGTCCCTTACCCACTAGCGGGAAGCCCTCCTACGAGCAGTACTTC
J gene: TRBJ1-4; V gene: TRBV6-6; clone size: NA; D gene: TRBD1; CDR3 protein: CASRDRAATNEKLFF; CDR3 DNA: TGTGCCAGCAGGGACAGGGCGGCAACTAATGAAAAACTGTTTTTT
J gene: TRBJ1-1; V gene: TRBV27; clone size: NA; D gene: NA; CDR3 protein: CASSLWGGNTEAFF; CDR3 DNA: TGTGCCAGCAGTTTATGGGGCGGGAACACTGAAGCTTTCTTT
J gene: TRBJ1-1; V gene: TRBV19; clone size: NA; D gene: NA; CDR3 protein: CASRLGVGAFF; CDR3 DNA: TGTGCCAGTAGGTTAGGGGTGGGAGCTTTCTTT
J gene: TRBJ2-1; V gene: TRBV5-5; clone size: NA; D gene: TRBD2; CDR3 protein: CASSLTSGTPDEQFF; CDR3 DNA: TGTGCCAGCAGCTTAACTAGCGGGACTCCAGATGAGCAGTTCTTC
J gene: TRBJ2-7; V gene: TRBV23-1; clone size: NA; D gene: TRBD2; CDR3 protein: CASTGGGAYHYEQYF; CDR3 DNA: TGCGCCAGCACCGGGGGGGGAGCTTATCACTACGAGCAGTACTTC
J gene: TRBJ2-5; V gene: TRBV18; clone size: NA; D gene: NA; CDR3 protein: CASSPWAGMTQETQYF; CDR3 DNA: TGTGCCAGCTCACCATGGGCGGGGATGACCCAAGAGACCCAGTACTTC
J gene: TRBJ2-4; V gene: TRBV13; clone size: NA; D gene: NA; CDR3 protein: CASSLGRENIQYF; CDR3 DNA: TGTGCCAGCAGCTTAGGCAGGGAAAACATTCAGTACTTC
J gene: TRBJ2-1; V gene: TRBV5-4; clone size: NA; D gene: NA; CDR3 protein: CASSLVSNEQFF; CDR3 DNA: TGTGCCAGCAGCTTGGTTTCTAATGAGCAGTTCTTC
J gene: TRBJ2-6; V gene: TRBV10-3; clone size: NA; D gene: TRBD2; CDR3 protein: CAISESTGGLSGANVLTF; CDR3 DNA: TGTGCCATCAGTGAGTCCACGGGAGGGCTCTCTGGGGCCAACGTCCTGACTTTC
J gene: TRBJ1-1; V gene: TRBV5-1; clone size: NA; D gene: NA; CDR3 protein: CASSPKPGGFTEAFF; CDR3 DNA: TGCGCCAGCAGCCCCAAACCGGGCGGGTTTACTGAAGCTTTCTTT
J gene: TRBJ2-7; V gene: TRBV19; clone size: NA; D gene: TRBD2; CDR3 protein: CASSISGSRHYEQYF; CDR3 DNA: TGTGCCAGTAGTATAAGCGGGAGTCGGCATTACGAGCAGTACTTC
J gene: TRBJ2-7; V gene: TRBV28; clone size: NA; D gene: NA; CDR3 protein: CASTRSSYEQYF; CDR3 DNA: TGTGCCAGCACTCGGAGTTCCTACGAGCAGTACTTC